This TCR beta chain was recovered during a study of CD8+CD57+ T cells in acquired aplastic anemia. Points from the study as a whole: Patients and controls were found to share 25 to 35 CD8+ CDR3 sequences.

V lost 10 bases and J 1 base, leaving 13 bases between the germline ends. This CDR3 has 13 amino acids. Germline CDR1 SNHLY, CDR2 FYNNEI. This clonotype was observed once. Its antigen is not identified. The template for TCR beta VDJ and CDR3 sequence profiling was genomic DNA. TCRdb passed the reads through MiXCR, listing each CDR3 protein once. The repertoire holds under 350,000 distinct CDR3 sequences, with roughly 50% as singletons. Input material: sorted CD4+, CD8+, or CD8+CD57+ T cells (not recorded which) from PBMCs. This TCR came from a human donor with severe aplastic anemia or a healthy control (not recorded which). The rearrangement links TRBV2 to TRBJ1-1; a weak D match, TRBD1 (6 bases). CDR3 residues: CATTGFRNTEAFF. DNA for the CDR3: TGTGCCACCACAGGGTTTCGGAACACTGAAGCTTTCTTT. The entire variable domain, with the rest obtained from reference TRBV2 and TRBJ1-1, is as follows: EPEVTQTPSHQVTQMGQEVILRCVPISNHLYFYWYRQILGQKVEFLVSFYNNEISEKSEIFDDQFSVERPDGSNFTLKIRSTKLEDSAMYFCATTGFRNTEAFFGQGTRLTVV.